This entry concerns a single T cell receptor beta chain. Its target is unknown. The junction shows a germline mismatch at one end, possibly a read error. This sample stems from a study of tumor-infiltrating lymphocytes in primary liver carcinoma. General study points: With p = 0.039, the top-250-clone fraction in tumors significantly exceeded that in blood. Paired tumor-adjacent and tumor-blood samples overlapped less than tumor region pairs did.

They got blood RNA out of unsorted whole blood and also pulled out germline DNA. With roughly 500 ng total RNA as template and a constant-region primer, TCR beta cDNA was made. Amplification in three nested multiplex PCR rounds with slightly modified ARM-PCR gave rise to TCR beta libraries. MiXCR, applied by TCRdb to the multiplex PCR reads, yields one record per CDR3 protein. This sample has some 190,000 distinct CDR3 sequences, with about 55% found just once. This clonotype originated in a man in his forties with primary liver carcinoma and hepatitis B virus infection. Sequencing was performed on peripheral blood.

This CDR3 reads CANSETGTGVLLAKNIQYF. Written as DNA, the CDR3 is TGTGCCAACAGTGAGACCGGGACAGGGGTTCTGCTAGCCAAAAACATTCAGTACTTC. The chain couples TRBV6-1 to TRBJ2-4; 10 nucleotides align to TRBD1. The germline V gene encodes CDR1 MNHNS and CDR2 SASEGT. The CDR3 spans 19 residues.